The clone carrying this TCR beta chain has at least ten counts. The antigen is unknown. Tregs were sorted as CD4+CD25+CD127-/low cells. Study-wide points: Tumor memory CD4+ T cell TCR gene usage clustered with blood and lymph node memory CD4+ cells and lymph node naive CD4+ cells.

Losses at the gene ends were 4 bases for V and 8 bases for J; bases not matched to a gene: 14. Germline loops: CDR1 SGHVS, CDR2 FNYEAQ. This CDR3 has 17 residues. Semi-nested PCR with Nested Universal Primer A followed constant-region reverse priming of full-length variable regions. In TCRdb, the 5' RACE reads were re-called with MiXCR into one record per CDR3 protein. The data show some 40,000 distinct CDR3 sequences, 22% seen once. This TCR was recovered from a female donor with breast cancer. The chain employs TRBV7-6 and TRBJ2-1, with 10 positions matching TRBD2. Source material: Tregs sorted from a lymph node. The CDR3 loop reads CASSSRTSSGSFDEQFF. CDR3 nucleotide sequence: TGTGCCAGCAGCTCTAGGACCTCTAGCGGGAGCTTCGATGAGCAGTTCTTC.